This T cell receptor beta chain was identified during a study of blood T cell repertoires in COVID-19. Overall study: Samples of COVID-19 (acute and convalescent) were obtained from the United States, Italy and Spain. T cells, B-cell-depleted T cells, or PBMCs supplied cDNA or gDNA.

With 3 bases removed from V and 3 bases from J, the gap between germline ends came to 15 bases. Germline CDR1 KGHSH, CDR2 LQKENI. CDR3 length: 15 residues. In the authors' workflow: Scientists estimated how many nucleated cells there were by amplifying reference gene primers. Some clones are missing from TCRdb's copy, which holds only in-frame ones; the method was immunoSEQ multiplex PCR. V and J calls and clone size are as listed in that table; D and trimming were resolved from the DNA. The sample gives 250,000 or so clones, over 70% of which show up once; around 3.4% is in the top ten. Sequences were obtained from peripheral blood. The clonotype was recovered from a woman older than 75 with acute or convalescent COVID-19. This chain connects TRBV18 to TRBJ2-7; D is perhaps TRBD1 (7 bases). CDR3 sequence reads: CASSPQGQGGYEQYF. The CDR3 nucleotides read TGTGCCAGCTCACCCCAGGGCCAGGGGGGCTACGAGCAGTACTTC.